The present entry profiles one T cell receptor (beta chain) with its context. Its target is not known. The sample belongs to a study of blood T cells in healthy people across ages. Study-level findings and limits: Researchers judged that diversity estimates from one million T cells fell short of true values.

It was with a sample-barcoded 5' primer and a J-beta primer mix that a second PCR of about 6 to 11 cycles was run. MiXCR, run by TCRdb on the 5' RACE reads, gives a single entry per CDR3 protein. This sample yields 600,000 to 800,000 distinct CDR3 sequences, of which 20% to 25% are seen a single time; roughly 3.9% belongs to the top ten. Germline V gene sequence: CDR1 DFQATT, CDR2 SNEGSKA (reference sequence). CDR3 length: 11 residues. V was clipped by 3 bases and J by 8 bases, with 7 bases between them. Sequencing input: blood. The rearrangement joins TRBV20-1 to TRBJ1-4, with D uncertain. The receptor comes from a man aged 65 to 85 in good health. CDR3 sequence reads: CSARPEEKLFF. Here the CDR3 DNA reads TGCAGTGCTAGGCCGGAGGAAAAACTGTTTTTT.